This T cell receptor (beta chain) was obtained from a study of blood T cell repertoires in COVID-19. As processed by the authors: Reference gene primer amplification gave nucleated cell count estimates. Produced via immunoSEQ multiplex PCR; TCRdb's table is partial and in-frame only. V, J and clone size derive from that table, while D and trimming were established from the DNA sequence. This sample has around 250,000 clones, with around 89% found just once. With respect to this clone: A read error may account for a junction end that differs from germline.

Ages ranged from about 18 to 89 years, with residence in about 23 US areas. Cohorts were determined from participant-reported clinical history. The CDR3 consists of 11 residues. Per germline, CDR1 MDHEN and CDR2 SYDVKM. The sequencing sample was made of PBMCs or T cells enriched from blood (not recorded which). The V call is TRBV28, the J call TRBJ2-3; 7 bases map to TRBD2. The sequence derives from a woman aged 40-49 years with acute COVID-19. CDR3 in amino acids: CASSPGGRGIF. CDR3 nucleotides: TGTGCCAGCAGCCCCGGAGGGAGGGGCATTTTT.